The 19 T cell receptor beta chains listed next were all sequenced from one sample in a study of T-cell reconstitution after alpha-beta-depleted transplantation in children (dated by TCRdb to the mid-2010s). Libraries were built with PCR. Sequencing instrument: Illumina HiSeq 2500. To normalize quantification of the TCRbeta repertoire, the TCR libraries were built with molecular barcoding that relied on unique molecular identifiers. Starting from the raw public reads, TCRdb applied fastp trimming at Q25, assembled clones with MiXCR and retained in-frame beta chains. Every CDR3 protein is listed once, alongside the most common genes and DNA of its rows. The sample yields hundreds of thousands of distinct CDR3 sequences; 15% to 20% were counted once. Jointly, the top ten make up around 30% of the sample. The treatment or condition label of this sample denotes: allogeneic hematopoietic cell transplantation with graft depleted of TCRalphabeta T cells and CD19 B cells.

Sequencing used PBMCs, mostly from graft donor cells, obtained 360 days after TCRalphabeta/CD19-depleted stem cell transplant. Receptors originate from a boy under three years old who had a stem cell transplant for Wiskott-Aldrich syndrome, so the T cells may come from the graft donor.

V and J are TRBV2 and TRBJ2-3; TRBD1 aligns across 10 bases. Germline V gene data show CDR1 as SNHLY and CDR2 as FYNNEI. This CDR3 is built from 16 residues. Trimming cost V 3 bases and J 2 bases; bases outside gene matches: 5. The DNA of the CDR3 is TGTGCCAGCAGTGACAGGACAGGGGGATTCACAGATACGCAGTATTTT. Its protein product is CASSDRTGGFTDTQYF.

The chain recombines TRBV10-3 with TRBJ2-7, with 11 bases identical to TRBD2. The CDR3 totals 14 residues. Germline CDR1 is ENHRY and CDR2 is SYGVKD. Trimming removed 4 bases from V and 3 bases from J; junction bases left unmatched: 2. The CDR3: CAISALAGGYEQYF. The CDR3 bases are TGTGCCATCAGTGCTCTAGCGGGAGGCTACGAGCAGTACTTC.

A single count supports this clonotype. The chain carries TRBV5-1 and TRBJ2-5; no clear D gene. Germline assignment: CDR1 SGHRS and CDR2 YFSETQ. Trimming pared 0 bases from V and 5 bases from J, leaving 11 bases between. This CDR3 is 14 amino acids long. CDR3 residues: CASSLAVTRETQYF. The CDR3 DNA follows: TGCGCCAGCAGCTTGGCCGTGACACGCGAGACCCAGTACTTC.

V is TRBV20-1 and J is TRBJ2-5; D gene ambiguous. The V gene's germline CDR1 is DFQATT and CDR2 SNEGSKA (reference sequence). The CDR3 has 11 amino acids. The V and J ends lost 6 bases and 8 bases respectively, with 13 bases between them. CDR3 sequence (DNA): TGCAGTGCCTTCAAACCGACTACCCAGTACTTC. This codes for CSAFKPTTQYF.

The chain joins TRBV11-2 to TRBJ2-2, with 7 positions matching TRBD2. The CDR3 totals 15 residues. Germline loops: CDR1 SGHAT, CDR2 FQNNGV. Germline trimming cut 0 bases from V and 7 bases from J; bases unmatched to any gene: 5. CDR3 DNA: TGTGCCAGCAGCTTAGATGGGAGGGGCGGCGGGGAGCTGTTTTTT. Translated, it gives CASSLDGRGGGELFF. Together with reference TRBV11-2 and TRBJ2-2, the CDR3 gives the full variable domain: EAGVAQSPRYKIIEKRQSVAFWCNPISGHATLYWYQQILGQGPKLLIQFQNNGVVDDSQLPKDRFSAERLKGVDSTLKIQPAKLEDSAVYLCASSLDGRGGGELFFGEGSRLTVL.

The rearrangement links TRBV12-3 or TRBV12-4 to TRBJ2-1; no firm D call. Trimming removed 3 bases at V and 10 bases at J, with 7 bases between. The CDR3 sequence is 11 residues long. CDR3 sequence reads: CASSFVEEQFF. The CDR3 nucleotides read TGTGCCAGCAGTTTTGTTGAGGAGCAGTTCTTC.

The chain couples TRBV9 to TRBJ2-5; the D gene is possibly TRBD2 (6 bases). V dropped 3 bases and J dropped 4 bases, with 10 bases sitting between them. The germline CDR1 and CDR2 sequences are SGDLS and YYNGEE. The CDR3 has 13 amino acids. The CDR3 here is CASSGAGRETQYF. DNA for the CDR3: TGTGCCAGCAGCGGAGCGGGTAGAGAGACCCAGTACTTC.

This chain joins TRBV4-1 and TRBJ2-6; the D gene is possibly TRBD1 (6 bases). In germline, CDR1 is MGHRA, CDR2 YSYEKL. This CDR3 comprises 16 residues. With 3 bases removed from V and 1 base from J, the gap between germline ends came to 10 bases. The CDR3 protein is CASSHIGGSGANVLTF. The DNA for the CDR3 is TGCGCCAGCAGCCATATAGGGGGTTCTGGGGCCAACGTCCTGACTTTC.

In this sample, this clonotype turned up many times. The CDR3 DNA is TGTGCCAGCAAGGGGACAGAGAGAAACACCATATATTTT. Translating it yields CASKGTERNTIYF. V and J are TRBV2 and TRBJ1-3; 7 bases align to TRBD1. The CDR3 contains 13 residues. With V trimmed by 7 bases and J by 5 bases, 5 bases remained unmatched. Germline CDR1 and CDR2: SNHLY and FYNNEI.

This sequence joins TRBV5-1 and TRBJ2-1; a possible D gene is TRBD1 (5 bases). CDR3 length equals 18 residues. V gave up 4 bases and J gave up 2 bases, with 22 bases separating them. Germline assignment: CDR1 SGHRS and CDR2 YFSETQ. The CDR3 region has the DNA TGCGCCAGCAGCGCCAGGGAACTCTGGGGTGAGACCTACAATGAGCAGTTCTTC. Protein: CASSARELWGETYNEQFF.

V gene TRBV10-3 combines with J gene TRBJ2-7; D might be TRBD2 (5 bases). The CDR3 has 14 amino acids. V dropped 2 bases and J dropped 0 bases, with 8 bases sitting between them. Looked up from germline, CDR1 is ENHRY and CDR2 is SYGVKD. The CDR3 region is CAISEKRISYEQYF. The CDR3 coding sequence is TGTGCCATCAGTGAGAAGCGGATCTCCTACGAGCAGTACTTC.

The rearrangement links TRBV7-2 to TRBJ2-3; weak D call: TRBD1 (5 bases). This CDR3 region has 13 residues. Trimming pared 2 bases from V and 4 bases from J, leaving 7 bases between. Germline values: CDR1 SGHTA, CDR2 FQGNSA. CDR3 nucleotides: TGTGCCAGCAGCTTACCCAGGGCAGATACGCAGTATTTT. Translation: CASSLPRADTQYF.

This clonotype was observed a few times. One end of the junction does not line up with germline, which may come from a read error. The chain combines TRBV20-1 with TRBJ2-1; D ambiguous. CDR1 is DFQATT and CDR2 is SNEGSKA in the germline V gene (reference sequence). CDR3 length: 13 amino acids. CDR3 DNA sequence: TGCAGTGATAGAGGTTTAACTTACAATGAGCAGTTCTTC. It is translated as CSDRGLTYNEQFF.

This clonotype was recorded many times. The V call is TRBV12-3 or TRBV12-4, the J call TRBJ2-3; 8 bases agree with TRBD2. V shed 9 bases and J 3 bases; nucleotides not matched to a gene: 8. The CDR3 spans 14 residues. CDR3 amino acids: CASSLRGGTDTQYF. As DNA, the CDR3 is TGTGCCAGTTCGCTACGGGGGGGGACAGATACGCAGTATTTT.

This clonotype has more than one count but fewer than ten. The chain joins TRBV5-4 to TRBJ2-5, with D unresolved. Germline loops: CDR1 SGHNT, CDR2 YYREEE (reference sequence). This CDR3 comprises 15 residues. Trimming left V 2 bases short and J 1 base short, with 12 bases between. The CDR3 nucleotides read TGTGCCAGCAGCTTTCTTCACAGCTCCCAAGAGACCCAGTACTTC. It codes for CASSFLHSSQETQYF.

The chain has TRBV20-1 and TRBJ2-3; D possibly corresponds to TRBD2 (6 bases). Germline V lookup: CDR1 DFQATT, CDR2 SNEGSKA (reference sequence). The CDR3 spans 15 residues. The V end was cut by 0 bases, the J end by 2 bases, with 12 bases between. The CDR3 bases are TGCAGTGCTAGAGATAGTGGGGACTTCACAGATACGCAGTATTTT. Translation: CSARDSGDFTDTQYF.

This chain connects TRBV24-1 to TRBJ1-4; 9 bases fit TRBD1. V lost 0 bases, J lost 0 bases, and 13 bases stayed unmatched. Germline CDR1 KGHDR, CDR2 SFDVKD. The CDR3 consists of 21 residues. CDR3 region: CATSDLSPDRGGGTTNEKLFF. The CDR3 DNA follows: TGTGCCACCAGTGATTTGTCCCCGGACAGGGGAGGGGGTACAACTAATGAAAAACTGTTTTTT.

This clonotype was picked up a small number of times. The rearrangement links TRBV5-1 to TRBJ2-1; weak D call: TRBD2 (6 bases). Between the trimmed V and J ends, which lost 0 bases and 6 bases, there was a span of 13 bases. This CDR3 spans 15 amino acids. CDR1 and CDR2 from the germline V gene are SGHRS and YFSETQ. The CDR3 loop reads CASSLGIGRGNEQFF. For the CDR3, the DNA is TGCGCCAGCAGCTTGGGGATCGGGCGGGGCAATGAGCAGTTCTTC.

This clonotype was detected a few times. The chain is built from TRBV5-6 and TRBJ2-7; TRBD1 is a possible D gene (5 bases). Looked up from germline, CDR1 is SGHDT and CDR2 is YYEEEE. Trimming stripped 0 bases from V and 3 bases from J, with 10 bases between. CDR3 size: 14 residues. The CDR3 is CASSLAGNYYEQYF. CDR3 coding DNA: TGTGCCAGCAGCTTGGCAGGGAACTACTACGAGCAGTACTTC.